Below are 10 T cell receptor beta chains sequenced from a single sample in a study of response to subunit inactivated influenza vaccine. Each CDR3 protein gets one entry after TCRdb re-called the RT-PCR reads with MiXCR. The data hold just over 300,000 distinct CDR3 sequences, with roughly 22% observed a single time. Sample: PBMCs from blood, taken about 20 months after vaccination. Every receptor here comes from a man between 50 and 69 years old who received an inactivated influenza vaccine.

At least ten counts were recorded for this clonotype. This chain joins TRBV11-1 and TRBJ2-1, with 9 nucleotides matching TRBD2. Germline CDR1 SGHAT, CDR2 FQDESV (reference sequence). V shed 5 bases, J shed 7 bases, and the junction held 18 bases outside the gene matches. The CDR3 is 18 amino acids. Here the CDR3 DNA reads TGTGCCAGCAGCCCCAACCCTAGGGCGGGAGGGCCGCGGAATGAGCAGTTCTTC. It encodes CASSPNPRAGGPRNEQFF. Based on the CDR3 plus reference TRBV11-1 and TRBJ2-1, the full variable domain is EAEVAQSPRYKITEKSQAVAFWCDPISGHATLYWYRQILGQGPELLVQFQDESVVDDSQLPKDRFSAERLKGVDSTLKIQPAELGDSAMYLCASSPNPRAGGPRNEQFFGPGTRLTVL.

V is TRBV18 and J is TRBJ2-7; TRBD1 matches 9 bases. This CDR3 has 15 residues. V was clipped by 4 bases and J by 3 bases; unmatched bases: 7. Looked up from germline, CDR1 is KGHSH and CDR2 is LQKENI. CDR3 amino acids: CASSLLQGAVYEQYF. The CDR3 DNA is TGTGCCAGCTCACTGCTACAGGGGGCAGTCTACGAGCAGTACTTC.

This clonotype was counted a few times. The rearrangement joins TRBV7-8 to TRBJ1-1; 7 nucleotides agree with TRBD1. The germline gives CDR1 SGHVS, CDR2 FQNEAQ. This CDR3 has 15 residues. Unmatched junction bases numbered 11, after V lost 5 bases and J lost 5 bases. CDR3 region: CASSPQGQVRTEAFF. The CDR3 DNA is TGTGCCAGCAGCCCCCAAGGACAGGTGAGGACTGAAGCTTTCTTT.

This clonotype was recorded at least ten times. The chain couples TRBV2 to TRBJ1-5, with D uncertain. Trimming pared 4 bases from V and 6 bases from J, leaving 10 bases between. Germline lookup yields CDR1 SNHLY and CDR2 FYNNEI. This CDR3 region has 13 residues. For the CDR3, the DNA is TGTGCCAGCAGTGTTCCCATGGGTCAGCCCCAGCATTTT. Its translation: CASSVPMGQPQHF. Supplemented by reference TRBV2 and TRBJ1-5, the full variable domain reads EPEVTQTPSHQVTQMGQEVILRCVPISNHLYFYWYRQILGQKVEFLVSFYNNEISEKSEIFDDQFSVERPDGSNFTLKIRSTKLEDSAMYFCASSVPMGQPQHFGDGTRLSIL.

This clonotype was observed a handful of times. J is TRBJ2-5 and V is TRBV11-2; D gene unclear. V was trimmed by 3 bases and J by 4 bases, leaving 9 bases between them. CDR1 SGHAT and CDR2 FQNNGV come from the germline V gene. This CDR3 has 13 amino acids. CDR3 in DNA: TGTGCCAGCAGCTTTGGGGAAGGAGAGACCCAGTACTTC. Protein: CASSFGEGETQYF.

Only a few counts were recorded for this clonotype. This rearrangement joins TRBV28 to TRBJ1-5; the D is unclear. V shed 5 bases and J shed 0 bases, with 8 bases lying between them. The CDR3 covers 14 residues. Germline loops: CDR1 MDHEN, CDR2 SYDVKM. The CDR3 sequence is CASSPTNSNQPQHF. CDR3 coding DNA: TGTGCCAGCAGTCCCACTAATAGCAATCAGCCCCAGCATTTT.

This rearrangement joins TRBV4-1 to TRBJ1-6; tentatively, D is TRBD1 (5 bases). CDR3 length: 16 amino acids. Germline values: CDR1 MGHRA, CDR2 YSYEKL. The V end was cut by 2 bases, the J end by 5 bases, with 13 bases between. The CDR3 nucleotides read TGCGCCAGCAGCCAACATCCGGAAGGGGATAATTCACCCCTCCACTTT. Translating it yields CASSQHPEGDNSPLHF.

The V call is TRBV27, the J call TRBJ2-1, with 8 bases identical to TRBD1. The CDR3 length is 16 residues. Trimming took 4 bases from V and 6 from J; bases not matched to a gene: 11. Germline lookup yields CDR1 MNHEY and CDR2 SMNVEV (reference sequence). CDR3 DNA: TGTGCCAGCAGTTCCCTAGGACAGGGTGGGTTCAATGAGCAGTTCTTC. It translates to CASSSLGQGGFNEQFF.

The V gene is TRBV7-9, the J gene TRBJ2-1; the D gene is possibly TRBD1 (6 bases). Between the trimmed V and J ends, which lost 0 bases and 8 bases, there was a span of 8 bases. The CDR3 contains 13 residues. CDR1 and CDR2 from the germline V gene are SEHNR and FQNEAQ (reference sequence). In nucleotides, the CDR3 is TGTGCCAGCAGCTTAGCGGGGGCTTATGAGCAGTTCTTC. Its protein product is CASSLAGAYEQFF.

V usage is TRBV4-1 and J usage is TRBJ1-2; no reliable D call. CDR3 length: 16 residues. CDR1 is MGHRA, CDR2 YSYEKL, per germline. V was cut by 0 bases and J by 5 bases, with 16 bases left in between. The CDR3 nucleotides are TGCGCCAGCAGCCAAGATCGGCCAGGTCATCCTTATGGCTACACCTTC. It is translated as CASSQDRPGHPYGYTF.